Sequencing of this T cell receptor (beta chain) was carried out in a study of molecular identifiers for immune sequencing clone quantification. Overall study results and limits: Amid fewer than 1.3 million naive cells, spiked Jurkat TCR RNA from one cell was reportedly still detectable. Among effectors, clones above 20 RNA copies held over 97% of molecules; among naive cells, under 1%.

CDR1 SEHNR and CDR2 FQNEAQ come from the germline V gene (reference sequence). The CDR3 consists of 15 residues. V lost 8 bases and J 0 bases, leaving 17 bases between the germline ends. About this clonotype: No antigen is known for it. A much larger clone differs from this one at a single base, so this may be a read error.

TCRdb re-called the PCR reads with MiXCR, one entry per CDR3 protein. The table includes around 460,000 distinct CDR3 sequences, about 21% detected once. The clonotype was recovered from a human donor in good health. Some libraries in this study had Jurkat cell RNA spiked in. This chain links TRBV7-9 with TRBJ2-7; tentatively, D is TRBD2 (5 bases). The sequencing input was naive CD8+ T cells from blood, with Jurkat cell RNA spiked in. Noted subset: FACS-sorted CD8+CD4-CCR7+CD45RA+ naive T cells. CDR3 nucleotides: TGTGCCAGCGGCCACGGACTCTCGAGCTCCTACGAGCAGTACTTC. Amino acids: CASGHGLSSSYEQYF.